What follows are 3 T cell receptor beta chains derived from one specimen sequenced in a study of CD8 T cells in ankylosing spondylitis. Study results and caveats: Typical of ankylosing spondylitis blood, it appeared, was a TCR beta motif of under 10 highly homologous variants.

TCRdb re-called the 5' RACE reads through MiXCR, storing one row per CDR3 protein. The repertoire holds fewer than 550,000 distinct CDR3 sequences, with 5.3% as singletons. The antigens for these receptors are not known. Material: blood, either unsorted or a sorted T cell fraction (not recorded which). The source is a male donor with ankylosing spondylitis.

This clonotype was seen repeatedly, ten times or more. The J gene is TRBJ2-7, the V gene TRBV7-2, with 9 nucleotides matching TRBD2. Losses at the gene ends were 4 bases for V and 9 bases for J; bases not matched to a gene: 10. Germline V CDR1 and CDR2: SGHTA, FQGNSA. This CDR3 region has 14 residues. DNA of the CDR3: TGTGCCAGCAGCTCGATTAGCGGGAGAAGAGTGCAGTACTTC. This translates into CASSSISGRRVQYF.

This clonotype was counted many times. The CDR3 sequence: CASSLGVSGGDSYEQYF. The DNA for the CDR3 is TGTGCCAGCAGCTTAGGCGTTAGCGGGGGGGACTCCTACGAGCAGTACTTC. This chain uses TRBV7-9 with TRBJ2-7, with 11 positions matching TRBD2. The CDR3 consists of 17 residues. Germline trimming cut 1 base from V and 0 bases from J; bases unmatched to any gene: 5. The germline V gene encodes CDR1 SEHNR and CDR2 FQNEAQ (reference sequence).

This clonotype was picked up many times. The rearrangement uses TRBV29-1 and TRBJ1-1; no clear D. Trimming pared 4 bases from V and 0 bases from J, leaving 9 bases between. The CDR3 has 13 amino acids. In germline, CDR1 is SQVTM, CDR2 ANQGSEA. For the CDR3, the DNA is TGCAGCGTTGGGAGGGTCATGAACACTGAAGCTTTCTTT. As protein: CSVGRVMNTEAFF.